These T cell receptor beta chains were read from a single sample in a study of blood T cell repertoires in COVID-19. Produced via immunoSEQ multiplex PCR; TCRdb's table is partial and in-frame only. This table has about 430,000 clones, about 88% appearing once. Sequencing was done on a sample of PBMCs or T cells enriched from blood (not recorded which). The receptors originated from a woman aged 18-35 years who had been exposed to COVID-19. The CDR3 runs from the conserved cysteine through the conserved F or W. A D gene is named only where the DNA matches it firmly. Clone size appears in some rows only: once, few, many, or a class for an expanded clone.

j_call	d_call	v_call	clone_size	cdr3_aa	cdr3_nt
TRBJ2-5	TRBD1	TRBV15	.	CATSRGTDRGLETQYF	TGTGCCACCAGCAGAGGAACGGACAGGGGCCTGGAGACCCAGTACTTC
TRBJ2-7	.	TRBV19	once	CASTGSHEQYF	TGTGCCAGTACAGGGTCCCACGAGCAGTACTTC
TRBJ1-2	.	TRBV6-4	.	CASSQGYGYTF	TGTGCCAGCAGTCAGGGCTATGGCTACACCTTC
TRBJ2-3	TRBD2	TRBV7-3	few	CASSSGLAGGTDTQYF	TGTGCCAGCAGCTCCGGACTAGCGGGGGGCACAGATACGCAGTATTTT
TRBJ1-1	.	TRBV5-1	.	CASSLGGEGKGTEAFF	TGCGCCAGCAGCTTGGGCGGGGAGGGAAAGGGCACTGAAGCTTTCTTT
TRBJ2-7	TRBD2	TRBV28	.	CASSLGTTPYEQYF	TGTGCCAGCAGCCTCGGGACTACTCCCTACGAGCAGTACTTC
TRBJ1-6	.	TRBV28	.	CASSPGNRVTPLHF	TGTGCCAGCAGCCCCGGGAACAGGGTGACACCCCTCCACTTT
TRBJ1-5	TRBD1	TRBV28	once	CASSLGTAGNQPQHF	TGTGCCAGCAGTTTGGGGACAGCGGGCAATCAGCCCCAGCATTTT
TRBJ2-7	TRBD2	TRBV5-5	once	CASSSTPGTSGGAREQYF	TGTGCCAGCAGCTCCACCCCCGGGACTAGCGGGGGGGCCCGGGAGCAGTACTTC
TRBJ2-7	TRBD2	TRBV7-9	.	CASSSGTSGAYEQYF	TGTGCCAGCAGCTCCGGGACTAGCGGCGCCTACGAGCAGTACTTC
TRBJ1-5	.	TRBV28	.	CASSLTRKQGGNQPQHF	TGTGCCAGCAGTCTGACCAGGAAACAGGGTGGCAATCAGCCCCAGCATTTT
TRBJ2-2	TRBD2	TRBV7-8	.	CASSLGLPPREGGELFF	TGTGCCAGCAGCTTAGGCCTCCCCCCGCGGGAGGGCGGGGAGCTGTTTTTT
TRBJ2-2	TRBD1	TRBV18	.	CASSPGQGNGELFF	TGTGCCAGCTCACCGGGACAGGGCAACGGGGAGCTGTTTTTT
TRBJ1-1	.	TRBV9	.	CASSAEPNTEAFF	TGTGCCAGCAGCGCCGAGCCAAACACTGAAGCTTTCTTT
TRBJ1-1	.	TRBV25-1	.	CASSPESRAEAFF	TGTGCCAGCAGTCCGGAATCCAGGGCTGAAGCTTTCTTT
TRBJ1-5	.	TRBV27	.	CASNPLQGQSNQPQHF	TGTGCCAGCAATCCACTTCAGGGGCAAAGCAATCAGCCCCAGCATTTT